The source of this T cell receptor beta chain is a study of blood T cell repertoires in COVID-19. The overall study: Samples representing acute and convalescent COVID-19 were sourced from the United States, Italy and Spain. PBMCs, B-cell-depleted T cells, or T cells provided the cDNA or gDNA that made up the material.

The sample holds one count of this clone. Method: immunoSEQ multiplex PCR; TCRdb's copy keeps in-frame clones and lacks some. The sample holds some 150,000 clones; approximately 79% are singletons and the top ten take over 8.5%. The CDR3 loop spans 15 amino acids. The V and J ends lost 1 base and 0 bases respectively, with 9 bases between them. Germline V gene data show CDR1 as SEHNR and CDR2 as FQNEAQ (reference sequence). This chain links TRBV7-9 with TRBJ1-1; D may be TRBD1 (6 bases). The sequencing sample was made of peripheral blood. The clonotype was recovered from a man aged 50 to 59 with active or convalescent COVID-19. CDR3 region: CASSLDRDMNTEAFF. CDR3 coding DNA: TGTGCCAGCAGCTTAGATCGGGACATGAACACTGAAGCTTTCTTT.